This TCR beta chain was captured by sequencing in a study of cytomegalovirus exposure and HLA in healthy donors. Vbeta (60) and Jbeta (13) primers were used in the PCR. Produced via immunoSEQ multiplex PCR; TCRdb's table is partial and in-frame only. Among 120,000 or so clones listed, 74% were seen once. The ends lost 0 bases at V and 1 base at J; junction bases unmatched: 2. CDR1 is SGDLS, CDR2 YYNGEE, per germline. This CDR3 comprises 15 residues. The chain joins TRBV9 to TRBJ2-5; 8 bases map to TRBD1. The sequence derives from a man in his forties or fifties in good health and CMV-seropositive. The sample was PBMCs. The CDR3 spells CASSVGTGFQETQYF. CDR3 DNA: TGTGCCAGCAGCGTAGGGACAGGGTTCCAAGAGACCCAGTACTTC.